This T cell receptor (beta chain) emerged from a study of T cell responses to AZD1222 COVID-19 vaccine. There are 14 residues in the CDR3. Germline assignment: CDR1 LNHNV and CDR2 YYDKDF (reference sequence). J was trimmed by 7 bases and V by 0 bases; bases with no gene match: 3. A remark on this clone: The antigen remains undetermined.

TCRdb's copy holds only in-frame clones and misses some; the assay was immunoSEQ multiplex PCR. Of 100,000 to 150,000 clones listed, approximately 90% were seen once; the top ten hold 11%. Study-wide findings and caveats: Repertoire sampling happened only post peak T cell response. Clonal diversity was possibly underestimated; the donors were predominantly white British and more often female. Spike-specific TCR breadth and depth were elevated following two AZD1222 doses. Regions 160-218 and 743-854 dominated among vaccine-associated CD4 TCRs spanning spike.

This clonotype was obtained from an adult in good health. Material: peripheral blood, obtained on day 0 of MenACWY control vaccination. The V gene is TRBV15, the J gene TRBJ2-5, with 9 bases lining up with TRBD2. CDR3 nucleotides: TGTGCCACCAGCAGAGATAGCGGGAGTTGGACCCAGTACTTC. Protein sequence: CATSRDSGSWTQYF.